One and the same sample provided the 6 T cell receptor beta chains below, sequenced in a study of T cell responses to AZD1222 COVID-19 vaccine. The protocol was immunoSEQ multiplex PCR, while the TCRdb copy is restricted to in-frame clones and leaves out a portion. The sample records some 200,000 clones, 80% to 90% being singletons. The sequencing used peripheral blood, collected on day 0 of AZD1222 vaccination. These receptors all stem from an adult in good health.

The chain recombines TRBV28 with TRBJ1-5; D not certain. Germline assignment: CDR1 MDHEN and CDR2 SYDVKM. The CDR3 is made up of 15 amino acids. V lost 3 bases and J 5 bases, leaving 14 bases between the germline ends. The CDR3: CASSFPQQNYQPQHF. CDR3 nucleotides: TGTGCCAGCAGTTTTCCCCAGCAAAACTATCAGCCCCAGCATTTT.

This clone was seen a single time. The chain is built from TRBV29-1 and TRBJ2-3; no reliable D call. V lost 3 bases, J lost 2 bases, and 3 bases lay in between. Germline loops: CDR1 SQVTM, CDR2 ANQGSEA. This CDR3 is 11 amino acids long. CDR3 DNA: TGCAGCGTTGAGCACACAGATACGCAGTATTTT. Translated: CSVEHTDTQYF.

The CDR3 DNA is TGCGCCACCCGCGCAGGGGGGGTTGTTGGGGAGACCCAGTACTTC. Translation: CATRAGGVVGETQYF. The chain uses TRBV5-1 and TRBJ2-5; D is perhaps TRBD1 or TRBD2 (7 bases each). Germline assignment: CDR1 SGHRS and CDR2 YFSETQ. Trimming took 9 bases from V and 5 from J, leaving 23 bases between them. The CDR3 covers 15 residues.

This clone is a singleton in its sample. The chain employs TRBV6-4 and TRBJ2-1, with unresolved D. V shed 6 bases and J shed 0 bases, with 18 bases lying between them. The CDR3 contains 17 residues. The V gene's germline CDR1 is MRHNA and CDR2 SNTAGT. The CDR3 protein is CASSQNPHGRSYNEQFF. DNA for the CDR3: TGTGCCAGCAGCCAGAACCCCCATGGGCGCTCCTACAATGAGCAGTTCTTC.

V is TRBV19 and J is TRBJ1-2; D is perhaps TRBD1 (6 bases). This CDR3 has 17 residues. CDR1 LNHDA and CDR2 SQIVND come from the germline V gene (reference sequence). The ends were cut back, 1 base at V and 1 base at J, with 16 bases in the middle. The CDR3 is CASSIGGQFDVNYGYTF. In DNA form, the CDR3 reads TGTGCCAGTAGTATAGGCGGACAGTTTGATGTTAACTATGGCTACACCTTC.

This clone came up once. The J gene is TRBJ1-5, the V gene TRBV19, with D maybe TRBD1 (6 bases). V lost 6 bases, J lost 7 bases, and 10 bases lay in between. Per the germline V gene, CDR1 is LNHDA and CDR2 is SQIVND (reference sequence). The CDR3 is made up of 12 amino acids. CDR3 sequence (DNA): TGTGCCAGTAGACCACAGGGCCAGCCCCAGCATTTT. Residues: CASRPQGQPQHF. The variable domain in full, completed from reference TRBV19 and TRBJ1-5, reads DGGITQSPKYLFRKEGQNVTLSCEQNLNHDAMYWYRQDPGQGLRLIYYSQIVNDFQKGDIAEGYSVSREKKESFPLTVTSAQKNPTAFYLCASRPQGQPQHFGDGTRLSIL.